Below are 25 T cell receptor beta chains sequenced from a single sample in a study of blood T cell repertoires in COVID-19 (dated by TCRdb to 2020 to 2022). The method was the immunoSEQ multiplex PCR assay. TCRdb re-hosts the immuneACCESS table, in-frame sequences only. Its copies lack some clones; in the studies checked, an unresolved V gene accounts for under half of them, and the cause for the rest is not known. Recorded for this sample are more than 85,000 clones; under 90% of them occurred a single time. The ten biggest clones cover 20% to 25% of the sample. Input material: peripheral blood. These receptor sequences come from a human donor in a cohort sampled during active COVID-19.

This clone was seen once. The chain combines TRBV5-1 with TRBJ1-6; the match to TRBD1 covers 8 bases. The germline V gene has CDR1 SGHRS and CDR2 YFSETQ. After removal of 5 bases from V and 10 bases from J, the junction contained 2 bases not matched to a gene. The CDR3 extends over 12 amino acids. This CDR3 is CASRDRESPLHF. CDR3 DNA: TGCGCCAGCAGGGACAGGGAGTCACCCCTCCACTTT.

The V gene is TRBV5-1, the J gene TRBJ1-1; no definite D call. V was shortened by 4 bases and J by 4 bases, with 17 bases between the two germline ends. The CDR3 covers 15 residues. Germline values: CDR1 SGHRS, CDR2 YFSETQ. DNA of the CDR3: TGCGCCAGCAGCCCGGAGGGCCGCAGGAGCACTGAAGCTTTCTTT. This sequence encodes CASSPEGRRSTEAFF.

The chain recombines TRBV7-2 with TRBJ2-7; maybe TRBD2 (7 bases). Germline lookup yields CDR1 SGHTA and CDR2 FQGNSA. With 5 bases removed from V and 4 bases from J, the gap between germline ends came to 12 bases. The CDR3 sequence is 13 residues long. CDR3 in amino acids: CASSAGALYEQYF. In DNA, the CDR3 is TGTGCCAGCAGCGCGGGGGCCCTGTACGAGCAGTACTTC.

The CDR3 sequence: CASSQEGNEQYF. CDR3 bases: TGCGCCAGCAGCCAGGAGGGAAACGAGCAGTACTTC. V and J are TRBV4-3 and TRBJ2-7; maybe TRBD2 (6 bases). CDR1 and CDR2 from the germline V gene are LGHNA and YSLEER. The CDR3 is 12 residues long. Trimming cost V 3 bases and J 5 bases, with 8 bases left between them.

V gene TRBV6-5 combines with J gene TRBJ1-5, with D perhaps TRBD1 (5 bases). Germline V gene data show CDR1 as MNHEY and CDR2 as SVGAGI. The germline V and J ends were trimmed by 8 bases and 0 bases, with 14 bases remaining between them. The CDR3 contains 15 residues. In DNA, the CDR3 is TGTGCCAGCGGCCCGACAGTTAATAGCAATCAGCCCCAGCATTTT. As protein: CASGPTVNSNQPQHF.

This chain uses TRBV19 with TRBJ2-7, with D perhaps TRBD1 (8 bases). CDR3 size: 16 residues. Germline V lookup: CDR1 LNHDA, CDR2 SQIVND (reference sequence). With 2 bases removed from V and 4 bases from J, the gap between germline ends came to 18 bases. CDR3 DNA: TGTGCCAGTAGTATATGGGGGGGACAGGCAGCATACGAGCAGTACTTC. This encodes CASSIWGGQAAYEQYF.

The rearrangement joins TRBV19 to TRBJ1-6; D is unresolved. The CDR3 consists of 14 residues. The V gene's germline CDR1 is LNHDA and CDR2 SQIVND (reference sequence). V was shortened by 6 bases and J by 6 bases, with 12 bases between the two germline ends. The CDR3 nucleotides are TGTGCCAGTAGGAACCGGGAGCTTAATTCACCCCTCCACTTT. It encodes CASRNRELNSPLHF.

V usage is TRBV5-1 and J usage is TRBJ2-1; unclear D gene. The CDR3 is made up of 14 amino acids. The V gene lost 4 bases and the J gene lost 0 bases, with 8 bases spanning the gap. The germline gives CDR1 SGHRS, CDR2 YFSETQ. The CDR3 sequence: CASSKQSSYNEQFF. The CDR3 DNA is TGCGCCAGCAGCAAACAAAGCTCCTACAATGAGCAGTTCTTC.

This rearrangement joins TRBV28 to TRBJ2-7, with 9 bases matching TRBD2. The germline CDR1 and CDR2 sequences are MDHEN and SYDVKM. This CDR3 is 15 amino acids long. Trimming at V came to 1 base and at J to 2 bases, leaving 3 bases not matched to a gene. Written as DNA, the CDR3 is TGTGCCAGCAGTTTATTCGCGGGAGGGGCCTACGAGCAGTACTTC. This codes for CASSLFAGGAYEQYF.

CDR3 amino acids: CASSYRSGFGYTF. CDR3 DNA: TGTGCCAGCAGTTACCGTTCGGGGTTTGGCTACACCTTC. The chain couples TRBV6-2 or TRBV6-3 to TRBJ1-2; no reliable D call. The length of the CDR3 is 13 residues. V was clipped by 2 bases and J by 7 bases, with 11 bases between them. CDR1 is MNHEY, CDR2 SVGEGT, per germline.

CDR3 sequence: CASSFGQGVNEKLFF. The CDR3 DNA is TGTGCCAGCAGCTTCGGACAGGGGGTTAATGAAAAACTGTTTTTT. V and J are TRBV7-9 and TRBJ1-4; 10 nucleotides match TRBD1. V shed 3 bases, J shed 4 bases, and the junction held 2 bases outside the gene matches. Germline CDR1 and CDR2: SEHNR and FQNEAQ (reference sequence). CDR3 length: 15 amino acids.

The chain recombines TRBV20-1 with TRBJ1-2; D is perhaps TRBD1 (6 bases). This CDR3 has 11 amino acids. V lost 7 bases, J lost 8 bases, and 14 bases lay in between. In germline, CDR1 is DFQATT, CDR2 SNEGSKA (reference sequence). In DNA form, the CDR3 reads TGCAGTGTAGGGGGGGTGGAAGGCTACACCTTC. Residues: CSVGGVEGYTF.

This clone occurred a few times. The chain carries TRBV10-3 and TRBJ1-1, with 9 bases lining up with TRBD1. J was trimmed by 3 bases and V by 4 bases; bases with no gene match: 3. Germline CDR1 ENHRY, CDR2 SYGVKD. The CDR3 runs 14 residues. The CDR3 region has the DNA TGTGCCATCAGTGCCCGGACAGGGGACACTGAAGCTTTCTTT. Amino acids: CAISARTGDTEAFF.

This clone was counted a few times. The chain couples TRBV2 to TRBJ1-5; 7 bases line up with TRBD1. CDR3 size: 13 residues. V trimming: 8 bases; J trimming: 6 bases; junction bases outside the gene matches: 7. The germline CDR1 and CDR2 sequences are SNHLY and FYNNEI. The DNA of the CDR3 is TGTGCCAGCGACAGGGTAATAGGTCAGCCCCAGCATTTT. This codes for CASDRVIGQPQHF.

This CDR3 reads CASSPGQNTEAFF. Here the CDR3 DNA reads TGTGCCAGCAGTCCGGGACAGAACACTGAAGCTTTCTTT. The chain joins TRBV7-9 to TRBJ1-1; TRBD1 might be the D (6 bases). CDR1 and CDR2 from the germline V gene are SEHNR and FQNEAQ (reference sequence). The CDR3 is made up of 13 amino acids. Trimming stripped 6 bases from V and 1 base from J, with 9 bases between.

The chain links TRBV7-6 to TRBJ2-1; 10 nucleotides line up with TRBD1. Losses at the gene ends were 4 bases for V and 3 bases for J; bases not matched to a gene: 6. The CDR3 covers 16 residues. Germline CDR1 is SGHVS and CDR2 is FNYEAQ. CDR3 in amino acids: CASSSRQGAGYNEQFF. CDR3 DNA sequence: TGTGCCAGCAGCTCTAGACAGGGGGCAGGCTACAATGAGCAGTTCTTC.

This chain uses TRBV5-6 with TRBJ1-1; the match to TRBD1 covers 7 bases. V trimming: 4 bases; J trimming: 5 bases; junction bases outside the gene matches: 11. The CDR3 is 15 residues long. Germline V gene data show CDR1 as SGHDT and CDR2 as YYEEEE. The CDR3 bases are TGTGCCAGCAGCCCCCTAGACAGGGAAGGAACTGAAGCTTTCTTT. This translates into CASSPLDREGTEAFF.

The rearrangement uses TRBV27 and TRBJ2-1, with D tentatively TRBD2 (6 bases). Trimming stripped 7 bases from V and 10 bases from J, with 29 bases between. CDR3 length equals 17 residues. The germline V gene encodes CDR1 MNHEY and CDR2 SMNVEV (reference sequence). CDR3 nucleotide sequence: TGTGCCAGCAAACCTCCGAGGTCCGGGACTCCGTCTTGGGAGCAGTTCTTC. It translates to CASKPPRSGTPSWEQFF.

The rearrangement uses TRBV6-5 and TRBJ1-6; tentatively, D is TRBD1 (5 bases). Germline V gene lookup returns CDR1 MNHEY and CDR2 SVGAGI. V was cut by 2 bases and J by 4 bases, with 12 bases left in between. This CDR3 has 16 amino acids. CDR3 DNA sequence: TGTGCCAGCAGTTACAGGTCACAGGTGTATAATTCACCCCTCCACTTT. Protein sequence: CASSYRSQVYNSPLHF.

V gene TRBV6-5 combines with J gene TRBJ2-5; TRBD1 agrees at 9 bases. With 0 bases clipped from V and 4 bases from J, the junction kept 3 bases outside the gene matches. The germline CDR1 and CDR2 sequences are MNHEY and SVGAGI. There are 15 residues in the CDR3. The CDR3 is CASSYSGQGRETQYF. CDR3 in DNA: TGTGCCAGCAGTTACTCCGGACAGGGGCGAGAGACCCAGTACTTC.

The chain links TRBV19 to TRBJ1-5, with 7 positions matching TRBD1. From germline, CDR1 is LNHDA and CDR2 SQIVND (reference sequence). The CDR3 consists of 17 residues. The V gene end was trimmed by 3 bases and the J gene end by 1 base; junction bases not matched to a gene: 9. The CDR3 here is CASSMARGYGSNQPQHF. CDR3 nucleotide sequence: TGTGCCAGTAGTATGGCCAGGGGGTACGGGAGCAATCAGCCCCAGCATTTT.

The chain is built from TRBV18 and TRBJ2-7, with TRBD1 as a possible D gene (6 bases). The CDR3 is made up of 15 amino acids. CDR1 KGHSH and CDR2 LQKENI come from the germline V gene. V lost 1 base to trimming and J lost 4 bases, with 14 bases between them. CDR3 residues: CASSPRVGARYEQYF. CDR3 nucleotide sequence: TGTGCCAGCTCACCACGTGTGGGGGCCCGATACGAGCAGTACTTC.

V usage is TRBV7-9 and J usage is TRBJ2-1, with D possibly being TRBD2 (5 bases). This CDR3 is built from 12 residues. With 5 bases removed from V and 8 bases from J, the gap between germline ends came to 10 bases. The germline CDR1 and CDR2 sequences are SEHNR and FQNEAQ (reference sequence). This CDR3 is CASSPRGDEQFF. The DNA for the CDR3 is TGTGCCAGCAGCCCCCGGGGAGATGAGCAGTTCTTC.

This CDR3 is CASSQSPRGPGNTIYF. Written as DNA, the CDR3 is TGCGCCAGCAGTCAGTCTCCCAGGGGGCCTGGAAACACCATATATTTT. The rearrangement links TRBV23-1 to TRBJ1-3, with 8 bases matching TRBD1. TRBV23-1 is designated an ORF whose function remains uncertain. This CDR3 is built from 16 residues. Unmatched junction bases numbered 6, after V lost 3 bases and J lost 2 bases.

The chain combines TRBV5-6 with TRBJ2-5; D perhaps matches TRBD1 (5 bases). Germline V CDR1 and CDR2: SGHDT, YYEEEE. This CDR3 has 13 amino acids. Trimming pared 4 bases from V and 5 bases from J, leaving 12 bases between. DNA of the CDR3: TGTGCCAGCAGCCGACAGTGGTCGGAGACCCAGTACTTC. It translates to CASSRQWSETQYF.